The source of this T cell receptor beta chain is a study of regulatory T cells in long-lasting Graves disease. About the research overall: New Graves' disease cases had less than 3 months of antithyroid drugs. Findings of the study overall: Persistent Graves' cases showed lower TCR diversity than newly diagnosed cases.

Time point described: newly diagnosed GD, antithyroid drugs for less than 3 months. Isolated PBMC RNA provided the starting material for the TCR library. Arm-PCR with iRepertoire HTBI primers amplified the CDR3 regions for these TCR beta libraries. One entry per CDR3 protein results from TCRdb running MiXCR on the multiplex PCR reads. The table shows 300,000 to 400,000 distinct CDR3 sequences, with roughly 16% occurring only once. The V gene lost 6 bases and the J gene lost 0 bases, with 11 bases spanning the gap. The CDR3 sequence is 15 residues long. Germline V CDR1 and CDR2: MDHEN, SYDVKM. This clonotype is deemed medium-sized. What it binds is unknown.

This receptor was identified in a female donor with Graves disease. This chain joins TRBV28 and TRBJ1-4, with unresolved D. The source was peripheral blood mononuclear cells (PBMCs), collected at new diagnosis, from a patient treated with antithyroid drugs. The CDR3 coding sequence is TGTGCCAGCAGCCCGAAGAGTTCAACTAATGAAAAACTGTTTTTT. Amino acids: CASSPKSSTNEKLFF.